Detailed here is one T cell receptor beta chain. This clonotype is considered medium-sized (0.01 to 0.1%). Its antigen specificity is not known. No base quality values were provided; no much bigger clone lies one nucleotide off. This sample was taken from a study of spatial heterogeneity in lung cancer (dated by TCRdb to the late 2010s). Turning to the overall study: Beta-chain transcripts were consistently detected in greater numbers than alpha-chain transcripts, which likely reflected higher beta-chain transcript abundance. TCR transcript counts in tumor regions correlated strongly with a T cell transcriptional module score from matched bulk RNA-seq. In the raw uncorrected reads, each unique combination of TCR and UMI appeared on average more than ten times. The study quantitatively compared TCR alpha and beta repertoires across multiple tumor regions, matched nontumor lung and blood in non-small cell lung cancer. The study linked features of the TCR repertoire to counts of nonsynonymous mutations, which were determined by whole-exome sequencing of tumor tissue. At surgery, hundreds of tumor regions, around 65 matched nontumor lung samples and 45 to 60 PBMC samples were TCR-sequenced for both alpha and beta chains.

What the authors observed across the whole study: The count of ubiquitous expanded TCRs correlated with the count of ubiquitous nonsynonymous mutations, and the count of regional expanded TCRs correlated with the count of regional nonsynonymous mutations. A correlation was observed between the number of expanded intratumoral alpha and beta TCRs and the tumor nonsynonymous mutation count. Additional single-cell paired TCR alpha and beta sequencing was considered necessary to confirm, at a functional level, the hypothesis that regional TCRs recognize regional mutations. TCR-seq coverage of tumor T cells was estimated at only around 6.7% for alpha chains and around 14% for beta chains.

The library came from 5' RACE. The data were produced on a NextSeq 500. In the TCR library protocol, a unique molecular identifier was attached to each TCR cDNA molecule so that PCR and sequencing errors could be corrected. In the source study's methods: TCR identification, UMI-based error correction and CDR3 extraction were all carried out with Decombinator tools. Expanded TCRs were defined as those above a frequency of 2 per 1,000, corresponding to the top 1% of the tumor frequency distribution. Expanded tumor TCRs statistically deemed absent (corrected P<0.05) from at least one tumor region were classed as regional, and all other expanded tumor TCRs were classed as ubiquitous. Renyi diversity was computed with the R vegan package after each repertoire had been subsampled 100 times to 5,000 TCRs. CDR3 similarity networks were built from amino acid triplet string-kernel similarity, connecting CDR3s with pairwise similarity above 0.82. In-frame beta chains were kept once TCRdb had trimmed the public reads at Q25 with fastp and called clones with MiXCR. Entries are consolidated by CDR3 protein sequence, retaining the most common genes and DNA. In this record, the V and J calls reflect TCRdb's handling and not the investigators' own analysis. Recorded for this sample are 2,700 or so distinct CDR3 sequences; under 6.5% of them occurred a single time. Of the sample, 7.5% to 10% falls within the top ten clones.

In the paper's terms, the time point label means: sample taken at primary tumor resection. Samples were obtained from about 69 patients with early-stage, untreated non-small cell lung cancer from the lung TRACERx cohort. Without any cell sorting, TCR sequencing was performed on whole RNA extracted either from tumor and nontumor lung tissue or from cryopreserved PBMC samples. Patients were selected for TCR sequencing only if sufficient RNA was available from at least two tumor regions. Before selection, tumor and adjacent nontumor lung specimens were reviewed by a lung pathologist. V is shortened by 1 base, J by 3 bases, and the region joining them spans 15 bases. From the cysteine up to the phenylalanine, the CDR3 has a length of 17 residues. Only CDR3 DNA remains: 51 bases, in frame from the first base. From the germline V gene, CDR1 is LGHNA and CDR2 is YNFKEQ.

Sequences were derived from lung tumor tissue, sampled at surgery. Recombination joined TRBV4-2 with TRBJ1-4, with the D segment identity uncertain. The TCR sequence derives from a male donor with early-stage non-small cell lung cancer. The bases read TGTGCCAGCAGCCAAGGGATCGGAACAGCTTCTAATGAAAAACTGTTTTTT. This encodes CASSQGIGTASNEKLFF.